This TCR beta chain was recovered during a study of technical replicates of blood from a handful of donors. Method: immunoSEQ multiplex PCR; TCRdb's copy keeps in-frame clones and lacks some. The sample gives fewer than 70,000 clones, around nine tenths of which show up once; 5.1% is in the top ten. Sequencing was done on a sample of PBMCs. The clonotype was recovered from a human donor in good health. Some clones in this sample may be carry-over from other donors' samples.

The CDR3 loop reads CASSQVEGAATGELFF. The CDR3 DNA reads TGCGCCAGCAGCCAAGTGGAGGGGGCGGCCACCGGGGAGCTGTTTTTT. The chain carries TRBV4-1 and TRBJ2-2; D possibly corresponds to TRBD1 (7 bases). The CDR3 is 16 residues long. CDR1 is MGHRA, CDR2 YSYEKL, per germline. V lost 1 base and J 4 bases, leaving 13 bases between the germline ends.